This T cell receptor beta chain was found in a study of blood T cells in healthy people across ages. This clonotype occurred many times. What it binds is not known. Trimming shortened V by 1 base and J by 10 bases, and 11 bases separated the two germline ends. Germline loops: CDR1 SGHVS, CDR2 FQNEAQ. The CDR3 is made up of 14 amino acids. Whole-study findings and limits: When one million T cells were used, diversity estimates were thought to be underestimates. Across samples, TCR beta diversity tracked strongly with naive T cell percentage.

For the second PCR, which ran for about 6 to 11 cycles, a sample-barcoded 5' primer and a J-beta primer mix were used. MiXCR was run by TCRdb on the 5' RACE reads, yielding one entry per CDR3 protein. The table has 870,000 or so distinct CDR3 sequences, less than 35% seen once; the top ten hold 17%. Sequenced: blood. This sequence joins TRBV7-8 and TRBJ1-6; D is unclear. The clonotype comes from a woman aged 80 or older in good health. The CDR3 DNA reads as TGTGCCAGCAGCTTAGTCGAGGTAGCATCACCCCTCCACTTT. Translated, it gives CASSLVEVASPLHF.